These T cell receptor beta chains were read from a single sample in a study of STAT3 mutations in large granular lymphocyte leukemia. Profiled with immunoSEQ multiplex PCR; TCRdb holds only in-frame clones, not every one. The repertoire holds 12,000 or so clones, with 60% to 85% as singletons. Input material: peripheral blood mononuclear cells. These receptor sequences come from a man aged 55 to 70 with T-cell large granular lymphocyte leukemia. Some clones in this sample may be carry-over from other donors' samples. CDR3s include the opening cysteine and the closing phenylalanine or tryptophan. A D gene is named only where the DNA matches it firmly. Clone size is given for some rows only: seen once, a few or many times, or a class if the clone is expanded.

D gene: TRBD2
J gene: TRBJ2-1
V gene: TRBV7-9
clone size: -
CDR3 DNA: TGTGCCAGCAGCTTAGGAGCGGGAGCGCAGTTCTTC
CDR3 protein: CASSLGAGAQFF

D gene: -
J gene: TRBJ1-1
V gene: TRBV5-4
clone size: -
CDR3 DNA: TGTGCCAGCAGCATAGGATTGGTTGCTTTCTTT
CDR3 protein: CASSIGLVAFF

D gene: TRBD2
J gene: TRBJ2-1
V gene: TRBV19
clone size: -
CDR3 DNA: TGTGCCAGTAGTGCGCGGGAGGGACCCCTTTACAATGAGCAGTTCTTC
CDR3 protein: CASSAREGPLYNEQFF

D gene: TRBD2
J gene: TRBJ2-2
V gene: TRBV7-4
clone size: -
CDR3 DNA: TGTGCCAGCTTGCGGACTAGCGGGAGGAGCACCGGGGAGCTGTTTTTT
CDR3 protein: CASLRTSGRSTGELFF

D gene: -
J gene: TRBJ1-4
V gene: TRBV27
clone size: few
CDR3 DNA: TGTGCCAGCAGTTTCCACCCAACTAATGAAAAACTGTTTTTT
CDR3 protein: CASSFHPTNEKLFF

D gene: -
J gene: TRBJ2-1
V gene: TRBV11-2
clone size: -
CDR3 DNA: TGTGCCAGCAGCTTAATTTTCGGCTCAAATGAGCAGTTCTTC
CDR3 protein: CASSLIFGSNEQFF

D gene: TRBD1
J gene: TRBJ1-1
V gene: TRBV12-5
clone size: -
CDR3 DNA: TGTGCTAGTGGTTTGGTTTGGGGGGACAGGGGGCGAATTAAGGGTCCTGAAGCTTTCTTT
CDR3 protein: CASGLVWGDRGRIKGPEAFF

D gene: -
J gene: TRBJ1-1
V gene: TRBV7-9
clone size: -
CDR3 DNA: TGTGCCAGCAGCTTAGTCTGGGGGAACACTGAAGCTTTCTTT
CDR3 protein: CASSLVWGNTEAFF

D gene: -
J gene: TRBJ2-5
V gene: TRBV20-1
clone size: -
CDR3 DNA: TGCAGTGCTACCCATGCGGAGACCCAGTACTTC
CDR3 protein: CSATHAETQYF

D gene: -
J gene: TRBJ2-7
V gene: TRBV12-5
clone size: few
CDR3 DNA: TGTGCTAGTGGTTTGGGAAGGGGTTTCGAGCAGTACTTC
CDR3 protein: CASGLGRGFEQYF

D gene: -
J gene: TRBJ2-3
V gene: TRBV25-1
clone size: -
CDR3 DNA: TGTGCCAGCAGCTGGCTGGAGATGAACACAGATACGCAGTATTTT
CDR3 protein: CASSWLEMNTDTQYF